This T cell receptor (beta chain) was documented in a study of blood T cell repertoires in COVID-19. The germline gives CDR1 SQVTM, CDR2 ANQGSEA. Between the trimmed V and J ends, which lost 4 bases and 2 bases, there was a span of 12 bases. The CDR3 totals 13 residues. The authors' processing: By means of reference gene primer amplification, nucleated cell counts were estimated. Data came from immunoSEQ multiplex PCR; TCRdb stores just in-frame clones and leaves some out. V and J calls and clone size follow that table, whereas D and trimming were derived from the DNA. The sample shows around 170,000 clones, 83% of them seen only once. This clone was seen only a few times.

Specimen: peripheral blood. The chain is built from TRBV29-1 and TRBJ2-7; the D gene is possibly TRBD1 (6 bases). This clonotype was sampled from a woman between 35 and 50 years old with acute or convalescent COVID-19. Here the CDR3 DNA reads TGCAGCGTTGTTGCCCGACAGGCCTACGAGCAGTACTTC. It specifies CSVVARQAYEQYF.